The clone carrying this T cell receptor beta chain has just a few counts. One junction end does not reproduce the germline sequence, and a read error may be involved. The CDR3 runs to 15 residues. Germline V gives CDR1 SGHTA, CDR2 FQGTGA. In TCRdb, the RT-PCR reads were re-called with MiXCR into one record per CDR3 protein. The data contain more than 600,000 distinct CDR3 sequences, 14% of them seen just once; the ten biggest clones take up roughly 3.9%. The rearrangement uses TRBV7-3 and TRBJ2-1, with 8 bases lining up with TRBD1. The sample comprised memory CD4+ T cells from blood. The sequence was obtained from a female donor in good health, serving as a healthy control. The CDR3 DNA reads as TGTGCCAGCAGCTTAACGGGGACAGGTCCAATCGGGAGATCCTTC. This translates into CASSLTGTGPIGRSF.